This TCR beta chain was found in a study of metastatic and nonmetastatic thyroid tumors. With MiXCR, TCRdb called clones anew from the PCR reads. This table has 15,000 or so clones, around 35% appearing once. The V end was cut by 3 bases, the J end by 2 bases, with 12 bases between. The CDR3 totals 15 residues. Germline CDR1 and CDR2: KGHDR and SFDVKD. Thyroid surgery was performed in patients who had received no treatment beforehand. This clone is deemed medium-sized. Sequencing was done on a sample of tumor tissue. The TCR was taken from a female donor with papillary thyroid cancer or a benign thyroid nodule (not recorded which). Some clones in this sample may be carry-over from other donors' samples. This sequence joins TRBV24-1 and TRBJ2-5, with D perhaps TRBD1 (5 bases). CDR3 region: CATSDLKDIQETQYF. In nucleotides, the CDR3 is TGTGCCACCAGTGATCTCAAGGACATACAAGAGACCCAGTACTTC.